One and the same sample provided the 13 T cell receptor beta chains below, sequenced in a study of T cell repertoires in cytomegalovirus infection. Their cognate antigens are unknown. TCRdb recomputed calls from the reads with MiXCR, one row per CDR3 protein. The sample lists approximately 910,000 distinct CDR3 sequences; roughly 31% were seen once. The sequencing used cultured CD8+ T cells from PBMCs, collected from culture after CMV antigen stimulation. Receptors originate from a human donor in good health (CMV status not recorded). Some clones in this sample may be carry-over from other donors' samples.

About this clonotype: A much larger clone is a single base away; this may be a read error. The chain is built from TRBV7-3 and TRBJ1-2, with D unclear. CDR3 length equals 16 residues. Germline values: CDR1 SGHTA, CDR2 FQGTGA. The CDR3 reads CVSSSGRPGRIDGYTF. In DNA form, the CDR3 reads TGTGTCAGCAGCTCCGGGAGGCCGGGGAGGATCGATGGCTACACCTTC.

This chain uses TRBV6-8 with TRBJ1-5; a weak D match, TRBD1 (6 bases). The germline CDR1 and CDR2 sequences are MNHGY and SAAAGT. The CDR3 is 15 residues long. Trimming cost V 7 bases and J 0 bases, with 13 bases left between them. The CDR3 DNA follows: TGTGCCAGCACCCGGGGGGCCTATAGCAATCAGCCCCAGCATTTT. Translating gives CASTRGAYSNQPQHF.

The chain carries TRBV5-6 and TRBJ1-1; the D is unclear. Germline V lookup: CDR1 SGHDT, CDR2 YYEEEE. V gave up 1 base and J gave up 4 bases, with 8 bases separating them. This CDR3 is 13 amino acids long. CDR3: CASSLQAGTEAFF. The CDR3 bases are TGTGCCAGCAGCTTGCAGGCCGGCACTGAAGCTTTCTTT.

This sequence joins TRBV20-1 and TRBJ2-1; no reliable D call. Germline V lookup: CDR1 DFQATT, CDR2 SNEGSKA (reference sequence). This CDR3 is built from 13 residues. Trimming removed 4 bases at V and 3 bases at J, with 10 bases between. This chain's CDR3 is CSANDKNYNEQFF. As DNA, the CDR3 is TGCAGTGCTAATGACAAGAACTACAATGAGCAGTTCTTC.

This sequence joins TRBV6-2 or TRBV6-3 and TRBJ2-2, with D possibly matching TRBD1 (6 bases). V shed 6 bases and J shed 0 bases, with 14 bases lying between them. The CDR3 runs to 16 residues. In germline, CDR1 is MNHEY, CDR2 SVGEGT. CDR3: CASSHPGTTNTGELFF. In nucleotides, the CDR3 is TGTGCCAGCAGCCATCCCGGGACAACGAACACCGGGGAGCTGTTTTTT.

This clonotype was seen repeatedly, ten times or more. The chain uses TRBV7-2 and TRBJ1-4; 7 bases line up with TRBD1. The ends lost 1 base at V and 13 bases at J; junction bases unmatched: 0. This CDR3 has 11 amino acids. Looked up from germline, CDR1 is SGHTA and CDR2 is FQGNSA. The CDR3 spells CASSLGQGLFF. In nucleotides, the CDR3 is TGTGCCAGCAGCTTAGGACAGGGACTGTTTTTT.

The chain is built from TRBV27 and TRBJ1-2; no clear D gene. This CDR3 contains 13 residues. V gave up 8 bases and J gave up 8 bases, with 18 bases separating them. Germline V CDR1 and CDR2: MNHEY, SMNVEV (reference sequence). CDR3 loop: CASGTYSLEGYTF. CDR3 in DNA: TGTGCCAGCGGAACCTACAGTCTAGAGGGCTACACCTTC.

This clonotype has at least ten counts. The V gene is TRBV7-6, the J gene TRBJ1-6; D is undetermined. Germline CDR1 is SGHVS and CDR2 is FNYEAQ. Trimming took off 3 bases at V and 11 bases at J, with 14 bases between the two ends. The CDR3 loop spans 14 amino acids. As DNA, the CDR3 is TGTGCCAGCAGCTTGAGTGAAACGGACGCACCCCTCCACTTT. Amino acids: CASSLSETDAPLHF.

This clonotype was counted ten times or more. The chain joins TRBV7-8 to TRBJ2-1; 8 nucleotides line up with TRBD2. The junction had 3 bases not matched to a gene; V was cut back by 5 bases and J by 6 bases. CDR1 is SGHVS and CDR2 is FQNEAQ in the germline V gene. The CDR3 runs 13 residues. CDR3: CASSQSGGNEQFF. CDR3 coding DNA: TGTGCCAGCAGCCAAAGCGGGGGCAATGAGCAGTTCTTC.

Only a few counts were recorded for this clonotype. The V gene is TRBV27, the J gene TRBJ2-5, with D unresolved. This CDR3 region has 15 residues. V was pared by 7 bases and J by 1 base, with 16 bases between. Germline-derived CDR1 and CDR2 are MNHEY and SMNVEV (reference sequence). The CDR3 DNA is TGTGCCAGCAACCAACTTGGCAGATCCCAAGAGACCCAGTACTTC. Translating gives CASNQLGRSQETQYF.

The rearrangement uses TRBV19 and TRBJ1-6; TRBD1 matches 7 bases. Per the germline V gene, CDR1 is LNHDA and CDR2 is SQIVND (reference sequence). The trim removed 11 bases at V and 4 bases at J, leaving 5 bases unmatched. This CDR3 spans 13 amino acids. The CDR3 nucleotides are TGTGCCGGCCGGGACAGTTATAATTCACCCCTCCACTTT. As protein: CAGRDSYNSPLHF.

This clonotype was seen just once. The chain joins TRBV20-1 to TRBJ2-3, with D possibly TRBD2 on 5 matching bases. V lost 2 bases, J lost 2 bases, and 8 bases lay in between. Germline V CDR1 and CDR2: DFQATT, SNEGSKA (reference sequence). The CDR3 runs to 13 residues. The CDR3 loop is CSARLANTDTQYF. CDR3 DNA sequence: TGCAGTGCTAGACTAGCAAACACAGATACGCAGTATTTT.

The chain employs TRBV19 and TRBJ2-1; D unresolved. Trimming removed 1 base from V and 4 bases from J, with 5 bases in between. The germline V gene encodes CDR1 LNHDA and CDR2 SQIVND (reference sequence). There are 13 residues in the CDR3. The CDR3 reads CASSIALYNEQFF. The CDR3 coding sequence is TGTGCCAGTAGTATAGCCCTTTACAATGAGCAGTTCTTC. Supplemented by reference TRBV19 and TRBJ2-1, the full variable domain reads DGGITQSPKYLFRKEGQNVTLSCEQNLNHDAMYWYRQDPGQGLRLIYYSQIVNDFQKGDIAEGYSVSREKKESFPLTVTSAQKNPTAFYLCASSIALYNEQFFGPGTRLTVL.